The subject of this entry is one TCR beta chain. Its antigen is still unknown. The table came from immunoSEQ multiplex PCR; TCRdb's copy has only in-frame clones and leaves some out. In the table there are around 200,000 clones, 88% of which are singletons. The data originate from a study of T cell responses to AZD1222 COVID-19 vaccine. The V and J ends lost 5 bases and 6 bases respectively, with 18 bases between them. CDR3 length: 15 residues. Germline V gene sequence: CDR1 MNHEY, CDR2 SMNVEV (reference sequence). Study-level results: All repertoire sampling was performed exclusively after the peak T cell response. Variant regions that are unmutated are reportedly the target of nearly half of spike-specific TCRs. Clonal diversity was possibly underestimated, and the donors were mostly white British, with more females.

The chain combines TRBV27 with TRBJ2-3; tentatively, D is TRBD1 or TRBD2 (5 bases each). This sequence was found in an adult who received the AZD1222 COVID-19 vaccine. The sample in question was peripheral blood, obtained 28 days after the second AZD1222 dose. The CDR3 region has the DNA TGTGCCAGCAGTCCTCGACGGGGCAATAGGGATACGCAGTATTTT. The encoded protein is CASSPRRGNRDTQYF.